This T cell receptor (beta chain) was sequenced during a study of blood T cell repertoires in COVID-19. The wider study: Acute and convalescent COVID-19 specimens originated in the United States, Italy and Spain. PBMCs, B-cell-depleted T cells, or T cells were the source of the cDNA or gDNA that made up the material.

Methods used by the authors: Reference gene primer amplification in the assay estimated nucleated cell counts. Assay: immunoSEQ multiplex PCR; the TCRdb copy retains only in-frame clones and omits some. The V and J calls and the clone size are those of that table, but D and trimming were determined from the DNA. The data hold about 98,000 clones, with around 82% observed a single time. The germline V gene encodes CDR1 SGHKS and CDR2 YYEKEE (reference sequence). CDR3 length: 15 amino acids. Trimming removed 4 bases from V and 6 bases from J, with 19 bases in between. This receptor was identified in a man between 65 and 80 years old with active or convalescent COVID-19. The chain links TRBV5-5 to TRBJ1-1, with a possible D match to TRBD1 (5 bases). Sequences were obtained from peripheral blood. The CDR3 here is CASSPRTFGGPEAFF. For the CDR3, the DNA is TGTGCCAGCAGCCCTAGGACTTTCGGGGGTCCTGAAGCTTTCTTT.